This T cell receptor beta chain was identified in a study of cytomegalovirus exposure and HLA in healthy donors. PCR involved 60 Vbeta and 13 Jbeta primers. TCRdb's table, derived via immunoSEQ multiplex PCR, lists solely in-frame clones and lacks some. The profile covers roughly 90,000 clones, with 80% to 90% appearing a single time and more than 3% taken by the ten largest. Notes on the study in general: In a later analysis, HLA-associated TCR beta chains were more clonally expanded than equally common others. Prediction of most subjects' HLA-A and HLA-B alleles by TCR beta sequences was reportedly accurate. Three chains tied to CMV proved CMV antigen-specific in vitro.

About this clone itself: Its specificity is unknown.

Germline V gives CDR1 MNHEY, CDR2 SMNVEV (reference sequence). Germline trimming cut 6 bases from V and 3 bases from J; bases unmatched to any gene: 13. The CDR3 sequence is 18 residues long. Sequencing was performed on PBMCs. The rearrangement joins TRBV27 to TRBJ2-7; 14 positions match TRBD2. The source of this sequence is a man between 25 and 39 years old in good health and CMV-seropositive. The CDR3 coding sequence is TGTGCCAGCAGAGACGGGACTAGCGGGAGAGGGGGGTTCTACGAGCAGTACTTC. Protein product: CASRDGTSGRGGFYEQYF.